Each of the 15 T cell receptor beta chains below was sequenced from the same sample in a study of T cells after posttransplantation cyclophosphamide. Some clones are missing from TCRdb's copy, which holds only in-frame ones; the method was immunoSEQ multiplex PCR. The sample carries a few thousand clones, around 60% recorded once. Sequencing was carried out using memory CD8+ T cells sorted from blood. The receptors shown here come from a woman aged 60-70 years in good health, CMV-negative, and a related stem cell transplant donor.

This clone was seen a handful of times. The chain combines TRBV5-6 with TRBJ2-1, with 9 bases matching TRBD2. V lost 4 bases and J lost 9; bases outside the gene matches: 14. Looked up from germline, CDR1 is SGHDT and CDR2 is YYEEEE. The length of the CDR3 is 16 residues. The CDR3 nucleotides read TGTGCCAGCAGCCAAGACGGCGCGGGAGGGCTGGGTGAGCAGTTCTTC. Amino acid sequence: CASSQDGAGGLGEQFF.

This clone is deemed large. CDR3 loop: CASSPPPPQGQGQYF. CDR3 DNA: TGTGCCAGCTCACCACCCCCACCCCAGGGCCAAGGGCAGTACTTC. The chain joins TRBV18 to TRBJ2-7; D perhaps matches TRBD1 (5 bases). The V gene's germline CDR1 is KGHSH and CDR2 LQKENI. The V and J ends lost 0 bases and 9 bases respectively, with 18 bases between them. The CDR3 covers 15 residues.

This chain links TRBV18 with TRBJ1-5, with TRBD1 matching over 8 bases. J lost 7 bases, V lost 5 bases, and 7 bases had no gene match. The CDR3 covers 14 residues. Germline V gene sequence: CDR1 KGHSH, CDR2 LQKENI. CDR3 loop: CASSAGQGSQPQHF. Here the CDR3 DNA reads TGTGCCAGCTCAGCTGGACAGGGCAGCCAGCCCCAGCATTTT.

The chain is built from TRBV27 and TRBJ2-7, with TRBD1 matching over 8 bases. The CDR3 consists of 12 residues. The germline gives CDR1 MNHEY, CDR2 SMNVEV (reference sequence). V was pared by 6 bases and J by 7 bases, with 5 bases of the junction left unmatched. The CDR3 loop reads CASRTGAEEQYF. The CDR3 DNA reads TGTGCCAGCAGGACAGGGGCTGAGGAGCAGTACTTC.

This clone was counted between two and nine times. CDR3 nucleotide sequence: TGTGCCAGCAGTTTCGGCGGGGGGGCCAGTATAGCCTATGAGCAGTTCTTC. Translation: CASSFGGGASIAYEQFF. J is TRBJ2-1 and V is TRBV27; 9 bases agree with TRBD2. The CDR3 sequence is 17 residues long. CDR1 and CDR2 (germline): MNHEY, SMNVEV (reference sequence). V trimming: 3 bases; J trimming: 8 bases; junction bases outside the gene matches: 14.

This rearrangement joins TRBV4-1 to TRBJ2-3, with 10 bases matching TRBD2. Trimming took 9 bases from V and 0 from J; bases not matched to a gene: 15. Germline CDR1 and CDR2: MGHRA and YSYEKL. This CDR3 is 18 amino acids long. This CDR3 reads CASTLGLGTSVSTDTQYF. DNA for the CDR3: TGCGCCAGTACCCTCGGCCTTGGGACTAGCGTTAGCACAGATACGCAGTATTTT.

This clone showed up just a few times. V gene TRBV4-1 combines with J gene TRBJ2-3, with TRBD2 identical over 9 bases. The CDR3 is made up of 16 amino acids. Trimming took 3 bases from V and 5 from J; bases not matched to a gene: 9. Looked up from germline, CDR1 is MGHRA and CDR2 is YSYEKL. Written as DNA, the CDR3 is TGCGCCAGCAGCCAGCTATTAGCGGGGGTCGTAGATACGCAGTATTTT. Its translation is CASSQLLAGVVDTQYF.

This clone occurred a few times. The chain carries TRBV7-3 and TRBJ2-3, with TRBD2 matching 8 bases. The junction had 10 bases not matched to a gene; V was cut back by 5 bases and J by 3 bases. There are 16 residues in the CDR3. Germline CDR1 reads SGHTA; CDR2 reads FQGTGA. DNA for the CDR3: TGTGCCAGCAGCCCCCTCGGGGGACTAGTTACAGATACGCAGTATTTT. Encoded protein: CASSPLGGLVTDTQYF.

This clone was counted between two and nine times. A read error may account for a junction end that differs from germline. The chain has TRBV4-1 and TRBJ2-2; possibly TRBD2 for D (5 bases). CDR3 size: 15 residues. CDR1 and CDR2 from the germline V gene are MGHRA and YSYEKL. CDR3 DNA sequence: TGTGCCAGCAGCCAAGACCCCCTAGCAAACGGGGAGCTGTTTTTT. It specifies CASSQDPLANGELFF.

V is TRBV7-2 and J is TRBJ2-7; 10 bases align to TRBD1. The V and J ends lost 5 bases and 6 bases, in that order; junction bases with no gene match: 13. This CDR3 region has 16 residues. The V gene's germline CDR1 is SGHTA and CDR2 FQGNSA. CDR3 sequence: CASSTDLGTGAGEQYF. CDR3 sequence (DNA): TGTGCCAGCAGCACCGATCTGGGGACAGGGGCGGGCGAGCAGTACTTC.

The J gene is TRBJ1-5, the V gene TRBV7-2, with D possibly matching TRBD1 (5 bases). The germline gives CDR1 SGHTA, CDR2 FQGNSA. The CDR3 is 14 residues long. Trimming left V 1 base short and J 5 bases short, with 9 bases between. In nucleotides, the CDR3 is TGTGCCAGCAGCTTAGGTCAGGGCGATCAGCCCCAGCATTTT. This codes for CASSLGQGDQPQHF.

By share, this clone ranks as medium-sized. V gene TRBV7-9 combines with J gene TRBJ1-1, with a weak D call TRBD1 (5 bases). V was shortened by 1 base and J by 5 bases, with 14 bases between the two germline ends. The CDR3 is 15 amino acids. Per the germline V gene, CDR1 is SEHNR and CDR2 is FQNEAQ (reference sequence). CDR3 sequence: CASSLGELQVTEAFF. CDR3 sequence (DNA): TGTGCCAGCAGCTTAGGAGAGTTACAGGTAACTGAAGCTTTCTTT.

V and J are TRBV27 and TRBJ1-1, with 7 bases fitting TRBD1. The trim removed 1 base at V and 6 bases at J, leaving 5 bases unmatched. CDR3 length: 14 residues. Germline lookup yields CDR1 MNHEY and CDR2 SMNVEV (reference sequence). The CDR3 reads CASSLYRQGSEAFF. The DNA for the CDR3 is TGTGCCAGCAGTTTATACCGACAGGGCTCTGAAGCTTTCTTT.

The chain joins TRBV27 to TRBJ1-5; 8 nucleotides line up with TRBD1. The CDR3 totals 14 residues. Trimming removed 5 bases from V and 4 bases from J; junction bases left unmatched: 4. The germline gives CDR1 MNHEY, CDR2 SMNVEV (reference sequence). The CDR3 region has the DNA TGTGCCAGCAGTCATGACAGGGGAAATCAGCCCCAGCATTTT. The encoded protein is CASSHDRGNQPQHF.

V usage is TRBV7-3 and J usage is TRBJ2-6, with D hard to call. This CDR3 comprises 18 residues. Germline CDR1 reads SGHTA; CDR2 reads FQGTGA. Trimming stripped 5 bases from V and 1 base from J, with 18 bases between. CDR3 loop: CASSIASPRWSGANVLTF. As DNA, the CDR3 is TGTGCCAGCAGCATCGCCAGCCCGAGGTGGTCTGGGGCCAACGTCCTGACTTTC.